The clone carrying this T cell receptor beta chain came up a few times. Its antigen is currently unknown. The time point denotes: pre-sensitization, week 0. As to treatment: therapeutic diphenylcyclopropenone sensitization with weekly scalp DPC. The CDR3 is 15 residues long. After removal of 3 bases from V and 0 bases from J, the junction contained 4 bases not matched to a gene. Germline CDR1 is SGHDT and CDR2 is YYEEEE. Attachment of unique molecular identifiers to individual cDNA molecules was performed in the library. Authors' analysis steps: Sample TCR totals centred on a median of 95,638, ranging roughly 20,000 to 690,600. TCRdb passed the RACE reads through MiXCR, listing each CDR3 protein once. Clone size and V and J calls follow TCRdb, not the original study. The repertoire has around 42,000 distinct CDR3 sequences, 9.5% to 15% of them found once; the top ten carry about 5.7%. This record comes from a study of human T cells and chemical hapten exposure. General study results and limits: Expanded TCR counts at PT1 went up together with patch test score, a positive correlation.

The origin of this receptor is a woman aged 25 to 39 with alopecia areata. Some clones in this sample may be carry-over from other donors' samples. The source material was whole blood, sampled in connection with sensitization to the hapten diphenylcyclopropenone (DPC). The chain couples TRBV5-6 to TRBJ2-3; 7 bases align to TRBD2. CDR3 residues: CASSSSGASTDTQYF. The CDR3 region has the DNA TGTGCCAGCAGCTCAAGCGGGGCCAGCACAGATACGCAGTATTTT.